These 15 T cell receptor beta chains were sequenced from one sample in a study of T cells after yellow fever vaccination. TCRdb re-called the 5' RACE reads with MiXCR, one entry per CDR3 protein. The sample lists 400,000 or so distinct CDR3 sequences, approximately 19% seen once, with over 15% in the top ten. The sequencing here drew on PBMCs, taken before the yellow fever booster vaccination. These receptors all stem from a man between 18 and 29 years old who received the YFV17D yellow fever vaccine.

The J gene is TRBJ1-2, the V gene TRBV24-1, with D possibly being TRBD1 (6 bases). Germline V gives CDR1 KGHDR, CDR2 SFDVKD. This CDR3 is built from 18 residues. Trimming cost V 6 bases and J 1 base, with 23 bases left between them. CDR3 coding DNA: TGTGCCACCAGTCATCCCTCGGGGGCAGGAGGTGGTAACTATGGCTACACCTTC. It yields the protein CATSHPSGAGGGNYGYTF.

This clonotype has more than one count but fewer than ten. The gene calls are TRBV6-2 or TRBV6-3 and TRBJ2-7; D is unresolved. The CDR3 consists of 13 residues. CDR1 and CDR2 from the germline V gene are MNHEY and SVGEGT. The V end lost 4 bases, the J end lost 2 bases, and 9 bases lay between the germline ends. The CDR3 DNA follows: TGTGCCAGCAGTTCTTGGAGAGCCTACGAGCAGTACGTC. It codes for CASSSWRAYEQYV.

The rearrangement uses TRBV12-3 or TRBV12-4 and TRBJ1-5, with 9 bases fitting TRBD1. The junction had 8 bases not matched to a gene; V was cut back by 4 bases and J by 7 bases. The CDR3 contains 15 residues. In DNA form, the CDR3 reads TGTGCCAGCAGTTCCCGGGACAGGGTGAAGCAGCCCCAGCATTTT. Protein product: CASSSRDRVKQPQHF.

This clonotype was picked up a small number of times. For the CDR3, the DNA is TGTGCCAGCAGCTTAGCGCGGGGACCCACAGATACGCAGTATTTT. Protein product: CASSLARGPTDTQYF. This chain joins TRBV7-8 and TRBJ2-3; tentative D call: TRBD2 (6 bases). The CDR3 runs to 15 residues. Germline CDR1 and CDR2: SGHVS and FQNEAQ. V was pared by 0 bases and J by 2 bases, with 9 bases between.

The chain recombines TRBV9 with TRBJ2-5, with 7 bases fitting TRBD2. J gave up 1 base and V 0 bases, and 3 bases lay outside the gene matches. Per the germline V gene, CDR1 is SGDLS and CDR2 is YYNGEE. CDR3 length equals 15 residues. The CDR3 spells CASSVVASGQETQYF. The DNA for the CDR3 is TGTGCCAGCAGCGTAGTGGCTAGCGGCCAAGAGACCCAGTACTTC. The entire variable domain, with the rest obtained from reference TRBV9 and TRBJ2-5, is as follows: DSGVTQTPKHLITATGQRVTLRCSPRSGDLSVYWYQQSLDQGLQFLIQYYNGEERAKGNILERFSAQQFPDLHSELNLSSLELGDSALYFCASSVVASGQETQYFGPGTRLLVL.

V usage is TRBV20-1 and J usage is TRBJ1-1, with a tentative D call TRBD1 (6 bases). This CDR3 region has 16 residues. CDR1 and CDR2 (germline): DFQATT, SNEGSKA (reference sequence). With 0 bases removed from V and 13 bases from J, the gap between germline ends came to 27 bases. CDR3: CSARDRLPGLRGFGFF. In DNA form, the CDR3 reads TGCAGTGCTAGAGATAGATTACCAGGGCTCAGGGGATTCGGTTTCTTT.

This chain connects TRBV5-1 to TRBJ1-1; D perhaps matches TRBD1 (5 bases). The V gene lost 4 bases and the J gene lost 3 bases, with 16 bases spanning the gap. Germline CDR1 and CDR2: SGHRS and YFSETQ. The CDR3 covers 15 residues. CDR3 in DNA: TGCGCCAGCAGCGAACGAACCACCAGGGACACTGAAGCTTTCTTT. Translation: CASSERTTRDTEAFF.

The chain employs TRBV4-3 and TRBJ2-7; tentatively, D is TRBD2 (5 bases). CDR3 length: 15 residues. CDR1 is LGHNA and CDR2 is YSLEER in the germline V gene. V was clipped by 1 base and J by 1 base, with 11 bases between them. The CDR3 nucleotides read TGCGCCAGCAGCCAAGGCATAGCGAGATCCTACGAGCAGTACTTC. Translated: CASSQGIARSYEQYF.

The V gene is TRBV10-3, the J gene TRBJ1-3; no clear D. Trimming left V 11 bases short and J 6 bases short, with 17 bases between. This CDR3 is built from 13 residues. CDR1 and CDR2 (germline): ENHRY, SYGVKD. In DNA form, the CDR3 reads TGTGCCTCGGGCCGGGCCGGGGAAAACACCATATATTTT. Its protein is CASGRAGENTIYF.

This clonotype came up a few times. The chain uses TRBV5-1 and TRBJ1-1; D may be TRBD1 (5 bases). V gave up 7 bases and J gave up 1 base, with 11 bases separating them. The CDR3 is 13 amino acids. Looked up from germline, CDR1 is SGHRS and CDR2 is YFSETQ. CDR3 sequence: CASGPQGNTEAFF. CDR3 nucleotide sequence: TGCGCCAGCGGCCCCCAGGGGAACACTGAAGCTTTCTTT.

The J gene is TRBJ1-2, the V gene TRBV5-6; TRBD1 matches 7 bases. Unmatched junction bases numbered 19, after V lost 1 base and J lost 7 bases. The CDR3 covers 18 residues. Germline V CDR1 and CDR2: SGHDT, YYEEEE. CDR3 coding DNA: TGTGCCAGCAGCTTGTTTACCCGGGACAGCCAAGAAGTTTTTGGCTACACCTTC. It translates to CASSLFTRDSQEVFGYTF.

The chain carries TRBV5-4 and TRBJ2-3, with TRBD2 matching 13 bases. CDR1 is SGHNT, CDR2 YYREEE, per germline (reference sequence). The CDR3 runs 18 residues. V lost 4 bases, J lost 2 bases, and 10 bases stayed unmatched. The CDR3 reads CASSRTSGGPEPTDTQYF. The DNA for the CDR3 is TGTGCCAGCAGCCGGACTAGCGGGGGCCCCGAACCCACAGATACGCAGTATTTT.

The V call is TRBV20-1, the J call TRBJ1-2, with unresolved D. The germline V and J ends were trimmed by 6 bases and 4 bases, with 12 bases remaining between them. The germline CDR1 and CDR2 sequences are DFQATT and SNEGSKA (reference sequence). This CDR3 spans 12 amino acids. CDR3 loop: CSASRLGYGYTF. DNA of the CDR3: TGCAGTGCCTCCAGGCTAGGCTATGGCTACACCTTC.

This clonotype was picked up many times. The gene calls are TRBV7-2 and TRBJ1-5; D might be TRBD1 (6 bases). Germline CDR1 reads SGHTA; CDR2 reads FQGNSA. This CDR3 is built from 14 residues. Between the trimmed V and J ends, which lost 4 bases and 2 bases, there was a span of 9 bases. The CDR3, as DNA: TGTGCCAGCAGCTCACAGGGAGGCAATCAGCCCCAGCATTTT. This sequence encodes CASSSQGGNQPQHF.

This clonotype showed up many times. J is TRBJ2-1 and V is TRBV20-1; D may be TRBD2 (6 bases). The ends were cut back, 2 bases at V and 4 bases at J, with 9 bases in the middle. CDR3 length: 13 residues. Germline loops: CDR1 DFQATT, CDR2 SNEGSKA (reference sequence). The CDR3, as DNA: TGCAGTGCTAGAACCGGGGGATACAATGAGCAGTTCTTC. Residues: CSARTGGYNEQFF.